This T cell receptor beta chain was observed in a study of shared clonotypes between healthy human individuals. Donors comprised healthy HIV-negative adults lacking recent acute infections or vaccinations. V was shortened by 7 bases and J by 4 bases, with 13 bases between the two germline ends. The germline gives CDR1 MNHNS, CDR2 SASEGT. The CDR3 runs 13 residues. Only in-frame clones appear in the TCRdb table, and some are missing; sequencing was by immunoSEQ multiplex PCR. The sample records around 2,000,000 clones, over 85% being singletons. Study results and caveats: What naive subsets generally showed was a larger estimated richness than memory subsets showed.

Worth noting for this clone: Its antigen remains unknown.

Sequenced sample: naive CD4+ T cells sorted from blood. The subset: CD45RA+ positively selected. The receptor's source is a man between 18 and 35 years old in good health. The chain carries TRBV6-1 and TRBJ1-2; tentative D call: TRBD1 (6 bases). CDR3 residues: CASMKQGGYGYTF. The DNA of the CDR3 is TGTGCCAGCATGAAACAGGGTGGCTATGGCTACACCTTC.